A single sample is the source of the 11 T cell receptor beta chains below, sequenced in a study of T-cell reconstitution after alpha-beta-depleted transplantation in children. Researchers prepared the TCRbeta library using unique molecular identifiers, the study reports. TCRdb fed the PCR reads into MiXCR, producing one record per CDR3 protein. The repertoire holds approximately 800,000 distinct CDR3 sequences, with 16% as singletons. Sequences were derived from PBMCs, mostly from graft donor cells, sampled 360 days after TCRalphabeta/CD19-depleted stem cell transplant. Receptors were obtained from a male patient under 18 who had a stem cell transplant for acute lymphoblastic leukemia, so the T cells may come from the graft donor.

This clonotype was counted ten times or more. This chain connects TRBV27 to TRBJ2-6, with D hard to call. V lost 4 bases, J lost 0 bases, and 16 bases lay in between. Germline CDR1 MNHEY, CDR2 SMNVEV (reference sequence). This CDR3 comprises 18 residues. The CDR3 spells CASSSKGRRSSGANVLTF. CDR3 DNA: TGTGCCAGCAGTTCGAAAGGCCGCCGGAGCTCTGGGGCCAACGTCCTGACTTTC.

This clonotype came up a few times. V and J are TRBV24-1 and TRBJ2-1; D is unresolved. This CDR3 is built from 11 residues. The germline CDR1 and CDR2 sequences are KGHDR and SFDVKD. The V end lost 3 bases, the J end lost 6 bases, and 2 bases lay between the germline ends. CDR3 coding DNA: TGTGCCACCAGTGATATCAATGAGCAGTTCTTC. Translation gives CATSDINEQFF.

CDR3 in amino acids: CSARPWDRGTDTQYF. CDR3 DNA: TGCAGTGCTAGACCCTGGGACAGGGGAACAGATACGCAGTATTTT. The chain combines TRBV20-1 with TRBJ2-3; 10 positions match TRBD1. CDR1 is DFQATT and CDR2 is SNEGSKA in the germline V gene (reference sequence). The CDR3 contains 15 residues. Germline trimming cut 2 bases from V and 3 bases from J; bases unmatched to any gene: 5.

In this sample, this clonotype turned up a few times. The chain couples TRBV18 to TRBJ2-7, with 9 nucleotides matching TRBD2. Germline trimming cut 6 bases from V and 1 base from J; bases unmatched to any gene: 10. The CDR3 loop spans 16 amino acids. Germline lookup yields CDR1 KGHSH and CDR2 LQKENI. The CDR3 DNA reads TGTGCCAGCTCCCCCCCCACTAGCGGGTTTTCCTACGAGCAGTACTTC. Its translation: CASSPPTSGFSYEQYF.

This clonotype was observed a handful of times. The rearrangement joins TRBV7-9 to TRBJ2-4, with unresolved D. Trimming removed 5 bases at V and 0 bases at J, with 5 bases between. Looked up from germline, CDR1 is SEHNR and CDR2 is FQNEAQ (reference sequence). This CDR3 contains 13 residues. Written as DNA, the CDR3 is TGTGCCAGCAGCGGGGTAGCCAAAAACATTCAGTACTTC. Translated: CASSGVAKNIQYF. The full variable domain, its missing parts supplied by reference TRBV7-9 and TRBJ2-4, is DTGVSQNPRHKITKRGQNVTFRCDPISEHNRLYWYRQTLGQGPEFLTYFQNEAQLEKSRLLSDRFSAERPKGSFSTLEIQRTEQGDSAMYLCASSGVAKNIQYFGAGTRLSVL.

CDR3 coding DNA: TGTGCCAGTACGGGAGGGGTCTACACAGATACGCAGTATTTT. This gives the protein CASTGGVYTDTQYF. This chain joins TRBV7-2 and TRBJ2-3, with 8 bases matching TRBD2. The V and J ends lost 9 bases and 2 bases, in that order; junction bases with no gene match: 7. Germline V gene data show CDR1 as SGHTA and CDR2 as FQGNSA. The CDR3 is 14 amino acids.

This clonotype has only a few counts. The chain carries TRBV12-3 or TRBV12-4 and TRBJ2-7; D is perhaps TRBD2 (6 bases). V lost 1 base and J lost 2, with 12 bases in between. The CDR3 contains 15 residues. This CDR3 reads CASSLESGVPYEQYF. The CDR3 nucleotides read TGTGCCAGCAGTTTAGAGTCGGGGGTTCCCTACGAGCAGTACTTC.

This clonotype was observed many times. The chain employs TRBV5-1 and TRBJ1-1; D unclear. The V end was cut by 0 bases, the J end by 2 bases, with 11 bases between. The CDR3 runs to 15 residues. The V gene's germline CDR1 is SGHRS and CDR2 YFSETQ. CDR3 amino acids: CASSLVERPNTEAFF. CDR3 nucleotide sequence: TGCGCCAGCAGCTTGGTCGAGAGACCAAACACTGAAGCTTTCTTT.

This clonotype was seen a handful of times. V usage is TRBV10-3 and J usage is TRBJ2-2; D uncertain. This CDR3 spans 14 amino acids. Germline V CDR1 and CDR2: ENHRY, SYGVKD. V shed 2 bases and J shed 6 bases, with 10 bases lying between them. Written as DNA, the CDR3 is TGTGCCATCAGTGAGATCGAAGGACCCGGGGAGCTGTTTTTT. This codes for CAISEIEGPGELFF.

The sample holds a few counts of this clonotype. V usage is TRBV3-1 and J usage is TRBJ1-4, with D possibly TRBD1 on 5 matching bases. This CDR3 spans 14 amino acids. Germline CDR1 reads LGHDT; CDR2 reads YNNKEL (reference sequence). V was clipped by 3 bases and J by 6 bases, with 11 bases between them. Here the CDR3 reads CASSHRAEDEKLFF. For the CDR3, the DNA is TGTGCCAGCAGCCACAGGGCAGAGGATGAAAAACTGTTTTTT.

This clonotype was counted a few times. DNA for the CDR3: TGTGCCAGCACCCAGAACAGGGGGGCTGAGACCCAGTACTTC. Its translation: CASTQNRGAETQYF. V and J are TRBV5-6 and TRBJ2-5, with TRBD1 matching over 8 bases. Germline values: CDR1 SGHDT, CDR2 YYEEEE. Germline trimming cut 6 bases from V and 5 bases from J; bases unmatched to any gene: 9. This CDR3 is 14 amino acids long. The full variable domain, rest sourced from reference TRBV5-6 and TRBJ2-5, is DAGVTQSPTHLIKTRGQQVTLRCSPKSGHDTVSWYQQALGQGPQFIFQYYEEEERQRGNFPDRFSGHQFPNYSSELNVNALLLGDSALYLCASTQNRGAETQYFGPGTRLLVL.